Below are 30 T cell receptor beta chains sequenced from a single sample in a study of blood T cell repertoires in COVID-19. TCRdb's copy holds only in-frame clones and misses some; the assay was immunoSEQ multiplex PCR. The table records about 230,000 clones, over 65% of them present only once. Sequencing was performed on peripheral blood. The receptors here all came from a woman between 65 and 79 years old with active or convalescent COVID-19.

The chain combines TRBV20-1 with TRBJ2-3; 7 nucleotides align to TRBD1. The trim removed 3 bases at V and 4 bases at J, leaving 7 bases unmatched. Germline loops: CDR1 DFQATT, CDR2 SNEGSKA (reference sequence). The CDR3 totals 14 residues. The CDR3: CSASLGQPSDTQYF. CDR3 nucleotides: TGCAGTGCTAGTTTGGGACAGCCTTCAGATACGCAGTATTTT.

The chain employs TRBV6-1 and TRBJ1-6, with no clear D. Germline CDR1 and CDR2: MNHNS and SASEGT. This CDR3 has 14 amino acids. Trimming cost V 3 bases and J 10 bases, with 13 bases left between them. The CDR3 region is CASSDGVEGSPLHF. The CDR3 DNA reads TGTGCCAGCAGTGACGGGGTGGAAGGGTCACCCCTCCACTTT.

This clone has a handful of counts. This chain connects TRBV6-5 to TRBJ1-5; no firm D call. Trimming pared 6 bases from V and 3 bases from J, leaving 9 bases between. Germline V gene data show CDR1 as MNHEY and CDR2 as SVGAGI. The CDR3 sequence is 13 residues long. In nucleotides, the CDR3 is TGTGCCAGCAGAAGCACTAACAATCAGCCCCAGCATTTT. Residues: CASRSTNNQPQHF.

V gene TRBV5-1 combines with J gene TRBJ2-5; 8 bases map to TRBD2. Looked up from germline, CDR1 is SGHRS and CDR2 is YFSETQ. The CDR3 consists of 13 residues. The V segment lost 5 bases and the J segment 5 bases; nucleotides outside the gene matches: 5. The CDR3 is CASRSGSEETQYF. The CDR3 DNA sequence: TGCGCCAGCAGGAGCGGGAGCGAGGAGACCCAGTACTTC.

This chain joins TRBV11-3 and TRBJ2-7; tentative D call: TRBD2 (5 bases). V dropped 5 bases and J dropped 4 bases, with 15 bases sitting between them. Germline V CDR1 and CDR2: SGHNT, YENEEA. The CDR3 runs to 14 residues. CDR3 nucleotide sequence: TGTGCCAGCAGCCTCCGGGGAGCCCAATACGAGCAGTACTTC. Translation: CASSLRGAQYEQYF.

This clone was counted only a few times. This chain links TRBV3-1 (or the pseudogene TRBV3-2) with TRBJ2-1; maybe TRBD2 (6 bases). The germline CDR1 and CDR2 sequences are LGHDT and YNNKEL (reference sequence). V dropped 3 bases and J dropped 8 bases, with 14 bases sitting between them. The CDR3 runs to 14 residues. The CDR3 here is CASSHWDFTHEQFF. In nucleotides, the CDR3 is TGTGCCAGCAGCCACTGGGACTTTACCCATGAGCAGTTCTTC.

V gene TRBV3-1 (or the pseudogene TRBV3-2) combines with J gene TRBJ2-4, with 7 bases aligning to TRBD1. The CDR3 has 17 amino acids. The V gene's germline CDR1 is LGHDT and CDR2 YNNKEL (reference sequence). J gave up 1 base and V 2 bases, and 8 bases lay outside the gene matches. The DNA of the CDR3 is TGTGCCAGCAGCCAAAGGGGGCCTCAGACGGCCAAAAACATTCAGTACTTC. Its translation: CASSQRGPQTAKNIQYF.

V is TRBV30 and J is TRBJ1-4, with D unclear. The CDR3 runs to 13 residues. Trimming left V 4 bases short and J 5 bases short, with 11 bases between. Germline values: CDR1 GTSNPN, CDR2 SVGIG (reference sequence). CDR3 nucleotides: TGTGCCTGGAACGGGAGGACGAATGAAAAACTGTTTTTT. This sequence encodes CAWNGRTNEKLFF.

The chain combines TRBV6-5 with TRBJ1-2, with a possible D match to TRBD1 (6 bases). CDR3 length: 14 amino acids. Germline V CDR1 and CDR2: MNHEY, SVGAGI. The ends were cut back, 5 bases at V and 6 bases at J, with 16 bases in the middle. CDR3 DNA sequence: TGTGCCAGCAGTCCCGGACAGCTTGTGGATGGCTACACCTTC. The encoded protein is CASSPGQLVDGYTF.

J is TRBJ2-3 and V is TRBV2; 8 bases match TRBD1. Germline CDR1 reads SNHLY; CDR2 reads FYNNEI. Germline trimming cut 6 bases from V and 4 bases from J; bases unmatched to any gene: 9. The CDR3 runs 15 residues. CDR3 residues: CASRRTGRSSDTQYF. The CDR3 bases are TGTGCCAGCAGAAGGACAGGGAGGAGTTCAGATACGCAGTATTTT.

V usage is TRBV6-2 or TRBV6-3 and J usage is TRBJ2-7; 8 bases line up with TRBD2. There are 14 residues in the CDR3. J was trimmed by 1 base and V by 5 bases; bases with no gene match: 4. Germline loops: CDR1 MNHEY, CDR2 SVGEGT. The CDR3 is CASSTTSGSYEQYF. CDR3 DNA: TGTGCCAGCAGTACCACTAGCGGATCCTACGAGCAGTACTTC.

The chain combines TRBV3-1 (or the pseudogene TRBV3-2) with TRBJ2-3; weak D call: TRBD1 (5 bases). The germline V gene has CDR1 LGHDT and CDR2 YNNKEL (reference sequence). CDR3 length: 15 amino acids. V lost 1 base and J 4 bases, leaving 12 bases between the germline ends. Here the CDR3 reads CASSQAGMPADTQYF. The CDR3 DNA sequence: TGTGCCAGCAGCCAAGCAGGGATGCCCGCAGATACGCAGTATTTT.

The chain combines TRBV11-2 with TRBJ2-7, with D tentatively TRBD1 (6 bases). Germline values: CDR1 SGHAT, CDR2 FQNNGV. V lost 5 bases, J lost 0 bases, and 11 bases lay in between. There are 14 residues in the CDR3. CDR3 in amino acids: CASSPGQLSYEQYF. The CDR3, as DNA: TGTGCCAGCAGCCCCGGACAGCTCTCCTACGAGCAGTACTTC.

V usage is TRBV2 and J usage is TRBJ1-5; D remains ambiguous. The ends were cut back, 3 bases at V and 6 bases at J, with 12 bases in the middle. This CDR3 comprises 14 residues. Looked up from germline, CDR1 is SNHLY and CDR2 is FYNNEI. Here the CDR3 reads CASSDKQRAQPQHF. The CDR3 bases are TGTGCCAGCAGTGACAAACAGAGGGCTCAGCCCCAGCATTTT.

This clone has more than one count but fewer than ten. The chain employs TRBV7-9 and TRBJ2-2, with unresolved D. Trimming shortened V by 8 bases and J by 5 bases, and 15 bases separated the two germline ends. CDR1 is SEHNR, CDR2 FQNEAQ, per germline (reference sequence). This CDR3 has 14 amino acids. The CDR3 DNA reads as TGTGCCAGCGAATTTCTCTCCGAGACCGGGGAGCTGTTTTTT. Translated, it gives CASEFLSETGELFF.

This clone was observed a single time. This chain connects TRBV9 to TRBJ1-1; TRBD1 is a possible D gene (6 bases). The CDR3 consists of 15 residues. Germline V gene lookup returns CDR1 SGDLS and CDR2 YYNGEE. V shed 3 bases and J shed 5 bases, with 17 bases lying between them. CDR3 region: CASSEVAGGATEAFF. The CDR3 DNA is TGTGCCAGCAGCGAAGTCGCGGGGGGCGCGACTGAAGCTTTCTTT. Looking up the rest from reference TRBV9 and TRBJ1-1 gives the full variable domain: DSGVTQTPKHLITATGQRVTLRCSPRSGDLSVYWYQQSLDQGLQFLIQYYNGEERAKGNILERFSAQQFPDLHSELNLSSLELGDSALYFCASSEVAGGATEAFFGQGTRLTVV.

This clone showed up just a few times. The chain carries TRBV11-3 and TRBJ2-2, with D hard to call. The germline V and J ends were trimmed by 5 bases and 3 bases, with 4 bases remaining between them. The germline CDR1 and CDR2 sequences are SGHNT and YENEEA. CDR3 length: 12 amino acids. The CDR3 coding sequence is TGTGCCAGCAGCAGAGACACCGGGGAGCTGTTTTTT. This translates into CASSRDTGELFF.

The V gene is TRBV20-1, the J gene TRBJ1-3; D is undetermined. Germline values: CDR1 DFQATT, CDR2 SNEGSKA (reference sequence). This CDR3 is built from 11 residues. Trimming stripped 5 bases from V and 2 bases from J, with 4 bases between. The chain's CDR3 is CSAHTGNTIYF. The CDR3 nucleotides are TGCAGTGCTCACACTGGAAACACCATATATTTT.

The rearrangement joins TRBV10-3 to TRBJ2-1, with 7 bases fitting TRBD2. The V and J ends lost 3 bases and 2 bases, in that order; junction bases with no gene match: 7. This CDR3 region has 16 residues. Germline CDR1 and CDR2: ENHRY and SYGVKD. CDR3: CAISETGGSPYNEQFF. In nucleotides, the CDR3 is TGTGCCATCAGTGAAACGGGCGGGAGCCCCTACAATGAGCAGTTCTTC.

V is TRBV19 and J is TRBJ1-2, with TRBD1 identical over 7 bases. Germline trimming cut 2 bases from V and 8 bases from J; bases unmatched to any gene: 14. Germline CDR1 LNHDA, CDR2 SQIVND (reference sequence). The CDR3 consists of 16 residues. The CDR3, as DNA: TGTGCCAGTAGTATACCCCCCGGCAGGGGGAGACCCGGCTACACCTTC. Its translation: CASSIPPGRGRPGYTF.

The rearrangement uses TRBV6-1 and TRBJ1-2; D ambiguous. V lost 2 bases, J lost 8 bases, and 18 bases lay in between. Germline V lookup: CDR1 MNHNS, CDR2 SASEGT. The CDR3 extends over 15 amino acids. The CDR3 sequence: CASSERREAAGGYTF. For the CDR3, the DNA is TGTGCCAGCAGTGAACGGCGGGAGGCAGCGGGAGGCTACACCTTC.

The chain carries TRBV6-4 and TRBJ2-3, with TRBD2 identical over 8 bases. The CDR3 consists of 14 residues. Germline CDR1 reads MRHNA; CDR2 reads SNTAGT. After removal of 8 bases from V and 2 bases from J, the junction contained 6 bases not matched to a gene. In nucleotides, the CDR3 is TGTGCCAGCGTCCCTAGCGGGTACACAGATACGCAGTATTTT. Encoded protein: CASVPSGYTDTQYF.

The chain joins TRBV2 to TRBJ2-7; D possibly corresponds to TRBD1 (6 bases). Trimming took off 4 bases at V and 2 bases at J, with 12 bases between the two ends. The germline V gene has CDR1 SNHLY and CDR2 FYNNEI. This CDR3 is built from 14 residues. CDR3 bases: TGTGCCAGCAGTGTTACAGGGTACCCCTACGAGCAGTACTTC. It translates to CASSVTGYPYEQYF.

This clone was counted only a few times. The rearrangement joins TRBV7-2 to TRBJ1-6; D remains unclear. V was pared by 1 base and J by 12 bases, with 19 bases between. The CDR3 is 16 amino acids. CDR1 and CDR2 from the germline V gene are SGHTA and FQGNSA. CDR3 DNA: TGTGCCAGCAGCTTAGGGCCGGGAGTCCGCCCAGGACCCCTCCACTTT. Residues: CASSLGPGVRPGPLHF. Filled out from reference TRBV7-2 and TRBJ1-6, the complete variable domain reads GAGVSQSPSNKVTEKGKDVELRCDPISGHTALYWYRQSLGQGLEFLIYFQGNSAPDKSGLPSDRFSAERTGGSVSTLTIQRTQQEDSAVYLCASSLGPGVRPGPLHFGNGTRLTVT.

Worth noting for this clone: The sample carries other DNA sequences with the same CDR3. The gene calls are TRBV18 and TRBJ2-7; D call uncertain. The CDR3 runs to 12 residues. The V and J ends lost 6 bases and 0 bases respectively, with 6 bases between them. Germline CDR1 and CDR2: KGHSH and LQKENI. Here the CDR3 DNA reads TGTGCCAGCTCGCCTAGCTCCTACGAGCAGTACTTC. The encoded protein is CASSPSSYEQYF.

The chain combines TRBV28 with TRBJ1-4; TRBD1 might be the D (5 bases). V lost 1 base to trimming and J lost 8 bases, with 14 bases between them. The CDR3 is 15 residues long. Germline V gene lookup returns CDR1 MDHEN and CDR2 SYDVKM. The CDR3 sequence: CASSLSHGAEEKLFF. As DNA, the CDR3 is TGTGCCAGCAGTTTATCCCATGGGGCGGAAGAAAAACTGTTTTTT. The full variable domain, in which reference TRBV28 and TRBJ1-4 provide the parts outside the CDR3, is DVKVTQSSRYLVKRTGEKVFLECVQDMDHENMFWYRQDPGLGLRLIYFSYDVKMKEKGDIPEGYSVSREKKERFSLILESASTNQTSMYLCASSLSHGAEEKLFFGSGTQLSVL.

Written as DNA, the CDR3 is TGTGCCAGCAGTTTGAGGGAGTCCGCCGAGCAGTACTTC. Translating it yields CASSLRESAEQYF. The rearrangement joins TRBV28 to TRBJ2-7; D may be TRBD2 (5 bases). Germline values: CDR1 MDHEN, CDR2 SYDVKM. Between the trimmed V and J ends, which lost 3 bases and 6 bases, there was a span of 12 bases. This CDR3 contains 13 residues.

DNA for the CDR3: TGTGCCAGCAGTTTAGGGACAGCCATCGGCATTTACGAGCAGTACTTC. Protein: CASSLGTAIGIYEQYF. The chain combines TRBV27 with TRBJ2-7; 7 bases agree with TRBD1. V lost 2 bases and J lost 4; bases outside the gene matches: 11. In germline, CDR1 is MNHEY, CDR2 SMNVEV (reference sequence). The CDR3 is 16 amino acids.

J is TRBJ1-6 and V is TRBV28, with D uncertain. Germline V gene data show CDR1 as MDHEN and CDR2 as SYDVKM. This CDR3 has 13 residues. V was trimmed by 3 bases and J by 5 bases, leaving 5 bases between them. The DNA of the CDR3 is TGTGCCAGCAGTTTCGCGGATAATTCACCCCTCCACTTT. Its protein product is CASSFADNSPLHF.

The CDR3 sequence: CASSLLGTDQYF. The CDR3 DNA sequence: TGTGCCAGCAGCCTCCTGGGGACTGATCAGTACTTC. The V gene is TRBV3-1 (or the pseudogene TRBV3-2), the J gene TRBJ2-7; possibly TRBD2 for D (6 bases). V lost 4 bases, J lost 10 bases, and 14 bases lay in between. This CDR3 contains 12 residues. CDR1 and CDR2 from the germline V gene are LGHDT and YNNKEL (reference sequence).